Below, one T cell receptor beta chain is given with its context. These data belong to a study of blood T cell repertoires in COVID-19. Across the study: Collection of acute and convalescent COVID-19 samples took place in the United States, Italy and Spain. From T cells, B-cell-depleted T cells, or PBMCs came the material, which was cDNA or gDNA.

In the original workflow: Estimates of nucleated cell counts were drawn from the amplification of reference gene primers. TCRdb's copy holds only in-frame clones and misses some; the assay was immunoSEQ multiplex PCR. V and J calls and clone size are those listed in that table; D and trimming were worked out from the DNA. The top ten clones hold roughly 3% of a sample with approximately 240,000 clones, 80% to 85% of them seen once. The CDR3 loop spans 14 amino acids. The germline CDR1 and CDR2 sequences are MDHEN and SYDVKM. With V trimmed by 6 bases and J by 7 bases, 8 bases remained unmatched. The specimen sequenced was peripheral blood. This sequence originates from a woman in her thirties who had recovered from COVID-19. The chain links TRBV28 to TRBJ1-4, with 7 bases identical to TRBD1. CDR3 DNA: TGTGCCAGCAGCCATGGACAGGCGGCTGAAAAACTGTTTTTT. It translates to CASSHGQAAEKLFF.